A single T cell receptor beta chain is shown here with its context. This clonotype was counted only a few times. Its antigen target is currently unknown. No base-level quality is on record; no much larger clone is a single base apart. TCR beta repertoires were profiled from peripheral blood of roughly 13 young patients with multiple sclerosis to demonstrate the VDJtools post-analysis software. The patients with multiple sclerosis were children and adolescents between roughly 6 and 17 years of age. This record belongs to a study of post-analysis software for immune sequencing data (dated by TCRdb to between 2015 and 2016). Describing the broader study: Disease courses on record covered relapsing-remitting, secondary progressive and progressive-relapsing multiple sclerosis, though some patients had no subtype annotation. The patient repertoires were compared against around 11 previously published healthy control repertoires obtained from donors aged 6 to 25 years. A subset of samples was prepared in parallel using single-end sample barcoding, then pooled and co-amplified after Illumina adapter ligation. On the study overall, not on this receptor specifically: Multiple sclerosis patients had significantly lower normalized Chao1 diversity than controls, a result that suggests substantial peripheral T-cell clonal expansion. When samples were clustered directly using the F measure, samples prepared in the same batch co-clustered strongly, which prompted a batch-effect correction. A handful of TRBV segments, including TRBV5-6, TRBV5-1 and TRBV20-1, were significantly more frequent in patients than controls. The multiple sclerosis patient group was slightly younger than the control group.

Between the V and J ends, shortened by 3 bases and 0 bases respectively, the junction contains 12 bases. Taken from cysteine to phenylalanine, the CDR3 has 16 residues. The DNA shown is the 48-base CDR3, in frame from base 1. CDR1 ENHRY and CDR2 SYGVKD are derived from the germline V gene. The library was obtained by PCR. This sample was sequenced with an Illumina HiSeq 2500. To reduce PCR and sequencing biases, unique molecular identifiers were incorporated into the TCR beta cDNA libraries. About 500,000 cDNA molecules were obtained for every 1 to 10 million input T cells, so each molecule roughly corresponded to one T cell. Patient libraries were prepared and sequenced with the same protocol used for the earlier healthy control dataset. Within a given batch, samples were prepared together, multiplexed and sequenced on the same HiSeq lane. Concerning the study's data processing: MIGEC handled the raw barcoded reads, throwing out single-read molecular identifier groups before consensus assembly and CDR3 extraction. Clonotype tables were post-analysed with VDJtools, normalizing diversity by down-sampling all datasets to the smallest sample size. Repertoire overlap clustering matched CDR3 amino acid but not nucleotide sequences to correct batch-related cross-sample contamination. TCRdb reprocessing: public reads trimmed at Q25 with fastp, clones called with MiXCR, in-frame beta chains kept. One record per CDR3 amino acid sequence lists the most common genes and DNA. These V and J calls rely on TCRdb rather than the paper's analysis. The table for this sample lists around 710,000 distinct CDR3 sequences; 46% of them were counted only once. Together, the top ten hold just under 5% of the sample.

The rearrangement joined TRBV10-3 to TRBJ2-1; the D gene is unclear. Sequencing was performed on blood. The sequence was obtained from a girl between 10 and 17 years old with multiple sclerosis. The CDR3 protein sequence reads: CAISDNWGSSYNEQFF. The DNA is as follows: TGTGCCATCAGTGATAACTGGGGAAGCTCCTACAATGAGCAGTTCTTC.